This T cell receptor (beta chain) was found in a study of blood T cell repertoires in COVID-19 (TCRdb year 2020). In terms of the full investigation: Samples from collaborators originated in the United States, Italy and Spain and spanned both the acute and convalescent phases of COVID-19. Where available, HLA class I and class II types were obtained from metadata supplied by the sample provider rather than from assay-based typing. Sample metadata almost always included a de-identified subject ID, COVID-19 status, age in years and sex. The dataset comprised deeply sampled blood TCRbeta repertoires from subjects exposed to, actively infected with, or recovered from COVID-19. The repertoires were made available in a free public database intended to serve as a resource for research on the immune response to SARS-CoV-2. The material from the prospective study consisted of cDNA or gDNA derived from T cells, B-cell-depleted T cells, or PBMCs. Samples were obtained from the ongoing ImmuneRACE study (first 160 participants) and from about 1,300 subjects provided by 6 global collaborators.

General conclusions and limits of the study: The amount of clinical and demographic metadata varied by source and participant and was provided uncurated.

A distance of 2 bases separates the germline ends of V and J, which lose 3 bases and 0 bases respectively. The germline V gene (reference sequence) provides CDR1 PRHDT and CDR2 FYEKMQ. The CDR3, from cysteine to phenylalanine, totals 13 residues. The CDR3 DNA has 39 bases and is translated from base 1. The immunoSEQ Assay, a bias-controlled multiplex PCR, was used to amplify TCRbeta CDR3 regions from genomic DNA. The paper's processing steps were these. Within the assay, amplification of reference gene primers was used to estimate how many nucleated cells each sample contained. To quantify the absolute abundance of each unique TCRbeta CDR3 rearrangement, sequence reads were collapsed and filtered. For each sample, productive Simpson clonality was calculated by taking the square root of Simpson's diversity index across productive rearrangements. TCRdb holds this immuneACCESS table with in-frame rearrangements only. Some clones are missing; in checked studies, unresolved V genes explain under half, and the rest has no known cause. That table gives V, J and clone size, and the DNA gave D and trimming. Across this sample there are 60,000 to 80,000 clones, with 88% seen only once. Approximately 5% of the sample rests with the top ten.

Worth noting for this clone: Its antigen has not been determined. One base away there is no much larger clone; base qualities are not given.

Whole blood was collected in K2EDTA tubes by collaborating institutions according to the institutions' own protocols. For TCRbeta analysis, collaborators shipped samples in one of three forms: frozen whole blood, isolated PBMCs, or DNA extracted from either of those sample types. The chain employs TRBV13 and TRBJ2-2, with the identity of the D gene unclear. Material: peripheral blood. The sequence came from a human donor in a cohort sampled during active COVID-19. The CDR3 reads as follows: CASSFTNTGELFF. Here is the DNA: TGTGCCAGCAGCTTTACGAACACCGGGGAGCTGTTTTTT.